This T cell receptor (beta chain) was captured in a study of CD8 T cells in ankylosing spondylitis. Scientists made TCR beta libraries using quantitative 5'-RACE with molecular barcodes. MiXCR, applied by TCRdb to the 5' RACE reads, yields one record per CDR3 protein. The data hold some 450,000 distinct CDR3 sequences, with about 15% observed a single time. Study results and caveats: CD8+ disease-linked clones were present at relatively low frequencies in blood. Seemingly characteristic of ankylosing spondylitis blood was a TCR beta motif consisting of about 8 highly homologous variants.

There are 12 residues in the CDR3. V lost 3 bases and J lost 9, with 12 bases in between. CDR1 and CDR2 from the germline V gene are DFQATT and SNEGSKA (reference sequence). As to this clonotype: Its matching antigen is unknown.

The receptor's source is a male donor with ankylosing spondylitis. The sequenced sample consisted of blood, either unsorted or a sorted T cell fraction (not recorded which). The V call is TRBV20-1, the J call TRBJ2-1; D might be TRBD2 (5 bases). CDR3 DNA sequence: TGCAGTGCTAGTGCGGGCCCTTCTGAGCAGTTCTTC. Its translation is CSASAGPSEQFF.